The source of this T cell receptor (beta chain) is a study of cytomegalovirus exposure and HLA in healthy donors. At the level of the study: In terms of ancestry, the Caucasian-associated cluster contained around four fifths of the approximately 380 genotyped donors.

PCR amplification relied on 60 Vbeta primers (plus 13 Jbeta primers). Profiling relied on immunoSEQ multiplex PCR, and the TCRdb table lists in-frame clones only, not all of them. The repertoire consists of tens of thousands of clones, with around 80% occurring once and the leading ten covering 32%. Sequencing was carried out using PBMCs. This clonotype was obtained from a man aged 45-60 years in good health and CMV-seropositive.

CDR3 sequence reads: CAISDRVEGWVEQFF. CDR3 nucleotide sequence: TGTGCCATCAGCGACAGGGTTGAAGGGTGGGTTGAGCAGTTCTTC. The chain links TRBV10-3 to TRBJ2-1, with TRBD1 matching 7 bases. Germline trimming cut 6 bases from V and 9 bases from J; bases unmatched to any gene: 14. This CDR3 has 15 amino acids. The germline CDR1 and CDR2 sequences are ENHRY and SYGVKD.